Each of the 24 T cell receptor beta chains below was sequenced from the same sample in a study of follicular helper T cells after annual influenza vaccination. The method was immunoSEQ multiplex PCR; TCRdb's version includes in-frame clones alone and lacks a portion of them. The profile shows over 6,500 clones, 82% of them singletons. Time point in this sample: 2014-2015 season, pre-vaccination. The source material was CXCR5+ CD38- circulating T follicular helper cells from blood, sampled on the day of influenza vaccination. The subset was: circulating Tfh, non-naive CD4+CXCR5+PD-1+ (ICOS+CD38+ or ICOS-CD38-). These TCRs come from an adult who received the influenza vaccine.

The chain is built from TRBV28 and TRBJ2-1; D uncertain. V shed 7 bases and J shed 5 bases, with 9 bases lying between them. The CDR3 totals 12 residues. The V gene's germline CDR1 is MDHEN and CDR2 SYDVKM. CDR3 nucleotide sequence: TGTGCCAGCACCGCTCTTCACAATGAGCAGTTCTTC. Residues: CASTALHNEQFF.

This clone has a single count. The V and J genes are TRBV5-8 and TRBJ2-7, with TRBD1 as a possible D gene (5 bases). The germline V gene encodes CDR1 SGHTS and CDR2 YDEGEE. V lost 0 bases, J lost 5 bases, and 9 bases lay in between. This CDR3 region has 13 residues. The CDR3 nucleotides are TGTGCCAGCAGCTTGGGATCAGGGAACGAGCAGTACTTC. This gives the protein CASSLGSGNEQYF.

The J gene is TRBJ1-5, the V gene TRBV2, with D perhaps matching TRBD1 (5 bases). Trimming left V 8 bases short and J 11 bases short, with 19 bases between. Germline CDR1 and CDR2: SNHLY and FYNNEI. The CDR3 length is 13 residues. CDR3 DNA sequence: TGTGCCAGCCGATCCGACTCCGGGGGGACCCAGCATTTT. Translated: CASRSDSGGTQHF.

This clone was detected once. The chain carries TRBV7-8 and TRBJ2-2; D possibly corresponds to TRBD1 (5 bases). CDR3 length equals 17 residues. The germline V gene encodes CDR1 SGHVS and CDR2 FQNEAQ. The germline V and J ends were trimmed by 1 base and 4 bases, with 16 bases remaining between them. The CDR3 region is CASSLGARRGGTGELFF. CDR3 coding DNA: TGTGCCAGCAGCTTAGGCGCCCGAAGGGGTGGCACCGGGGAGCTGTTTTTT.

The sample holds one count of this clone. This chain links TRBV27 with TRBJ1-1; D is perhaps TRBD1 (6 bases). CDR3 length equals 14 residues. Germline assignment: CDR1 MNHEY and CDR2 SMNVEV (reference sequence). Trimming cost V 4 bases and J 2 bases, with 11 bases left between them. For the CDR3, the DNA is TGTGCCAGCAGTTGGCAGGGGCGAAACACTGAAGCTTTCTTT. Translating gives CASSWQGRNTEAFF.

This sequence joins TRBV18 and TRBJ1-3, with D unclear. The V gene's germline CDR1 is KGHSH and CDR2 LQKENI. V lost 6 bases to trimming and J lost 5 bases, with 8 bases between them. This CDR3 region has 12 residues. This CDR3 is CASSGLRNTIYF. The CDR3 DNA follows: TGTGCCAGCTCGGGATTAAGAAACACCATATATTTT. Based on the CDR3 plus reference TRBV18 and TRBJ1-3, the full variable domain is NAGVMQNPRHLVRRRGQEARLRCSPMKGHSHVYWYRQLPEEGLKFMVYLQKENIIDESGMPKERFSAEFPKEGPSILRIQQVVRGDSAAYFCASSGLRNTIYFGEGSWLTVV.

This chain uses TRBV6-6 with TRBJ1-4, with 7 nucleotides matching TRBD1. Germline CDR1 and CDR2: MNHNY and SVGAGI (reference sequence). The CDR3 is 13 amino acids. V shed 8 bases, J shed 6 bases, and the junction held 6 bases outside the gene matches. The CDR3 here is CASRGTVDEKLFF. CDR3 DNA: TGTGCCAGCCGCGGGACAGTAGATGAAAAACTGTTTTTT.

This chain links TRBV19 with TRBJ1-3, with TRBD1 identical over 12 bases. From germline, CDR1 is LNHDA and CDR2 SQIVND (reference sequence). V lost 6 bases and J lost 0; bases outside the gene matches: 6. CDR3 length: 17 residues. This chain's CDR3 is CASRRSGQGASGNTIYF. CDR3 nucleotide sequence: TGTGCCAGTAGACGATCGGGACAGGGGGCCTCTGGAAACACCATATATTTT.

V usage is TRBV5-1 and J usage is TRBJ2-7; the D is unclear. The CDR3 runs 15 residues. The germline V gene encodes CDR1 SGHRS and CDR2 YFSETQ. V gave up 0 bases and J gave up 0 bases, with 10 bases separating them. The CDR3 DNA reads TGCGCCAGCAGCTTGGGTCCAGCCAGCTCCTACGAGCAGTACTTC. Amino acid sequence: CASSLGPASSYEQYF.

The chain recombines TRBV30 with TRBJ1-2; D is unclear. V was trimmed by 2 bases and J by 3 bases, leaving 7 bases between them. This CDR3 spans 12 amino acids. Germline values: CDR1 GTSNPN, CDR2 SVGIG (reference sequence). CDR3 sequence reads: CAWSSPYYGYTF. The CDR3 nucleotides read TGTGCCTGGAGTTCTCCCTACTATGGCTACACCTTC.

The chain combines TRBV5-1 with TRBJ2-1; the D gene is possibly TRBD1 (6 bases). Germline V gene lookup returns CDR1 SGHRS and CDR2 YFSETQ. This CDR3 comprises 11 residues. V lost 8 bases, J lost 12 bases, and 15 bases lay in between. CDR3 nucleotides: TGCGCCAGTCGGGACAATGAGGGGCAGTTCTTC. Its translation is CASRDNEGQFF. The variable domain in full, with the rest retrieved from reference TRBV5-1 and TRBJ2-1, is KAGVTQTPRYLIKTRGQQVTLSCSPISGHRSVSWYQQTPGQGLQFLFEYFSETQRNKGNFPGRFSGRQFSNSRSEMNVSTLELGDSALYLCASRDNEGQFFGPGTRLTVL.

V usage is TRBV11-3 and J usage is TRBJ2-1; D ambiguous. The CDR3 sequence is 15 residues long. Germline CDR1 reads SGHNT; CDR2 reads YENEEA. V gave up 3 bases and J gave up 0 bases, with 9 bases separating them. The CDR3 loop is CASSFGGSSYNEQFF. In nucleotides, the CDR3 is TGTGCCAGCAGCTTTGGCGGTAGCTCCTACAATGAGCAGTTCTTC.

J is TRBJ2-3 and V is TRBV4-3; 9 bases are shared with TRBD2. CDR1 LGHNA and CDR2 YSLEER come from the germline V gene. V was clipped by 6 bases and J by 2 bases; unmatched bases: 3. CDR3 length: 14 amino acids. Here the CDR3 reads CASRRGGDTDTQYF. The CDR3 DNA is TGCGCCAGCAGGCGCGGGGGGGACACAGATACGCAGTATTTT.

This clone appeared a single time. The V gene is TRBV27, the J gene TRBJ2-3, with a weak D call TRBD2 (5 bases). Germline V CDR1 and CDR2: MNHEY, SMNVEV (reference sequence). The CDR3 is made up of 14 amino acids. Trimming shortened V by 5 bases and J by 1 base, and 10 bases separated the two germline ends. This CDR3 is CASSLSGGTDTQYF. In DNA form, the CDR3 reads TGTGCCAGCAGTCTCTCCGGGGGCACAGATACGCAGTATTTT.

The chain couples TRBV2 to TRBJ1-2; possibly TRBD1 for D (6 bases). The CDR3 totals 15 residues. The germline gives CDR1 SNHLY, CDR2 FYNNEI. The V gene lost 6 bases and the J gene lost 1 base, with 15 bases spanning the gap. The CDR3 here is CASRRDLDSNYGYTF. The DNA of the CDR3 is TGTGCCAGCAGAAGGGATTTGGACAGTAACTATGGCTACACCTTC.

CDR3 sequence reads: CASRHYTSGADGYTF. CDR3 DNA: TGTGCCAGCAGACACTATACGTCAGGGGCGGATGGCTACACCTTC. The genes are TRBV11-2 and TRBJ1-2, with D maybe TRBD1 (6 bases). This CDR3 is built from 15 residues. Trimming removed 6 bases at V and 6 bases at J, with 20 bases between. The germline CDR1 and CDR2 sequences are SGHAT and FQNNGV.

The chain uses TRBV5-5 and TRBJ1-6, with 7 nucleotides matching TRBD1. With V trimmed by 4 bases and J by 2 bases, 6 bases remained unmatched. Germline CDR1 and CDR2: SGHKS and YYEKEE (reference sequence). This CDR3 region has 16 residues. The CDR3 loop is CASSQGGLAYNSPLHF. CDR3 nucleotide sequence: TGTGCCAGCAGCCAAGGGGGCCTCGCCTATAATTCACCCCTCCACTTT.

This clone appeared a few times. DNA for the CDR3: TGTGCCAGTAGTATAGTTCATGAGGGAGCTAACTATGGCTACACCTTC. It translates to CASSIVHEGANYGYTF. The genes are TRBV19 and TRBJ1-2; the D is unclear. The CDR3 is made up of 16 amino acids. CDR1 LNHDA and CDR2 SQIVND come from the germline V gene (reference sequence). Trimming removed 1 base at V and 0 bases at J, with 12 bases between.

DNA for the CDR3: TGTGCCTCTAAGGGACAGAAGACTAAACACTCTGGAAACACCATATATTTT. This gives the protein CASKGQKTKHSGNTIYF. The chain couples TRBV28 to TRBJ1-3, with 7 bases that match TRBD1. This CDR3 contains 17 residues. The V and J ends lost 11 bases and 0 bases, in that order; junction bases with no gene match: 16. Germline values: CDR1 MDHEN, CDR2 SYDVKM.

CDR3 nucleotide sequence: TGTGCCAGCAGTTACGGGGGGCTAGCTAATGAAAAACTGTTTTTT. Its translation: CASSYGGLANEKLFF. V and J are TRBV6-6 and TRBJ1-4; possible D gene TRBD1, 6 bases. The CDR3 has 15 amino acids. V was cut by 2 bases and J by 3 bases, with 10 bases left in between. Germline-derived CDR1 and CDR2 are MNHNY and SVGAGI (reference sequence).

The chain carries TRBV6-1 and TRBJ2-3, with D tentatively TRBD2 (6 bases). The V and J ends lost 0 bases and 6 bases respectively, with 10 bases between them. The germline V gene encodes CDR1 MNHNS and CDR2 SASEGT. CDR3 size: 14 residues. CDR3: CASSEAPTSDTQYF. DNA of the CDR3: TGTGCCAGCAGTGAAGCCCCTACTAGCGATACGCAGTATTTT.

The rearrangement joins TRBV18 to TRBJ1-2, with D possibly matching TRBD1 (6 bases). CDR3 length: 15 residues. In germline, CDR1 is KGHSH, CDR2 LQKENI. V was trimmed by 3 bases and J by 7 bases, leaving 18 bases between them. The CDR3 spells CASSPPGRGNFGYTF. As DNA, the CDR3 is TGTGCCAGCTCACCCCCGGGCAGGGGAAATTTTGGCTACACCTTC. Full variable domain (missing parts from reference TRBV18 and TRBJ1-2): NAGVMQNPRHLVRRRGQEARLRCSPMKGHSHVYWYRQLPEEGLKFMVYLQKENIIDESGMPKERFSAEFPKEGPSILRIQQVVRGDSAAYFCASSPPGRGNFGYTFGSGTRLTVV.

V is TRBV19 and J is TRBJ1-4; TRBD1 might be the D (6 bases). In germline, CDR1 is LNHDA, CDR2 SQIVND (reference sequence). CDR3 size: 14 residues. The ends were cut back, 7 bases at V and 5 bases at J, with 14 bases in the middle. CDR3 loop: CASNNRVINEKLFF. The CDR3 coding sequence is TGTGCCAGTAATAACAGGGTGATAAATGAAAAACTGTTTTTT.

The CDR3 loop is CASSQGQTSYEQYF. CDR3 nucleotide sequence: TGTGCCAGCAGCCAGGGACAAACCTCCTACGAGCAGTACTTC. This chain connects TRBV6-5 to TRBJ2-7; D is possibly TRBD1 (6 bases). Germline CDR1 is MNHEY and CDR2 is SVGAGI. The V end lost 6 bases, the J end lost 0 bases, and 12 bases lay between the germline ends. This CDR3 is 14 amino acids long.